The 32 T cell receptor beta chains below all came from one sample that was sequenced in a study of blood T cell repertoires in COVID-19. Sequencing was performed with immunoSEQ multiplex PCR; in TCRdb, only in-frame clones are kept and a portion is missing. Found here are a few hundred thousand clones, over 75% of them singletons; the top ten hold under 1.3%. The sample consisted of PBMCs or T cells enriched from blood (not recorded which). These receptors came from a woman in her 30s who had recovered from COVID-19.

The table lists this clone with a count of one. The chain uses TRBV30 and TRBJ2-7; weak D call: TRBD1 (7 bases). The length of the CDR3 is 14 residues. V lost 3 bases and J lost 3, with 15 bases in between. Germline CDR1 reads GTSNPN; CDR2 reads SVGIG (reference sequence). The CDR3, as DNA: TGTGCCTGGAGGGGGGCAGGGGGGCGCTACGAGCAGTACTTC. Translating gives CAWRGAGGRYEQYF.

V gene TRBV3-1 (or the pseudogene TRBV3-2) combines with J gene TRBJ2-7; 12 bases fit TRBD1. Germline loops: CDR1 LGHDT, CDR2 YNNKEL (reference sequence). V lost 4 bases, J lost 5 bases, and 6 bases stayed unmatched. The CDR3 runs 15 residues. The CDR3 DNA reads TGTGCCAGCAGCCTTCCGGGACAGGGGGCGGACGAGCAGTACTTC. Protein sequence: CASSLPGQGADEQYF.

The chain combines TRBV5-1 with TRBJ2-3; D gene uncertain. The V gene's germline CDR1 is SGHRS and CDR2 YFSETQ. The CDR3 runs 13 residues. Between the trimmed V and J ends, which lost 2 bases and 6 bases, there was a span of 10 bases. The CDR3, as DNA: TGCGCCAGCAGCTTCTCCCCCCCCGATACGCAGTATTTT. Translated, it gives CASSFSPPDTQYF.

The gene calls are TRBV10-3 and TRBJ2-7; perhaps TRBD1 as D (6 bases). The V gene lost 4 bases and the J gene lost 1 base, with 14 bases spanning the gap. Germline V gives CDR1 ENHRY, CDR2 SYGVKD. The length of the CDR3 is 15 residues. This CDR3 is CAISGGTRYSYEQYF. CDR3 in DNA: TGTGCCATCAGTGGTGGGACACGGTATTCCTACGAGCAGTACTTC.

This chain joins TRBV28 and TRBJ2-7; D is possibly TRBD2 (5 bases). This CDR3 has 13 amino acids. Trimming shortened V by 11 bases and J by 0 bases, and 14 bases separated the two germline ends. Looked up from germline, CDR1 is MDHEN and CDR2 is SYDVKM. CDR3 amino acids: CAWGRGSSYEQYF. The CDR3 DNA reads TGTGCCTGGGGTCGAGGGAGCTCCTACGAGCAGTACTTC.

The rearrangement joins TRBV20-1 to TRBJ2-2; TRBD2 matches at 10 bases. The V gene end was trimmed by 3 bases and the J gene end by 6 bases; junction bases not matched to a gene: 4. Germline-derived CDR1 and CDR2 are DFQATT and SNEGSKA (reference sequence). This CDR3 contains 14 residues. In DNA, the CDR3 is TGCAGTGCTAGTAGGCTAGCGGGGGCCGGGGAGCTGTTTTTT. This codes for CSASRLAGAGELFF.

The rearrangement uses TRBV2 and TRBJ1-2; a possible D gene is TRBD1 (6 bases). This CDR3 has 13 amino acids. CDR1 and CDR2 from the germline V gene are SNHLY and FYNNEI. V lost 6 bases to trimming and J lost 8 bases, with 16 bases between them. The DNA for the CDR3 is TGTGCCAGCAGACCCAGGGGATTCGACGGCTACACCTTC. It specifies CASRPRGFDGYTF.

V is TRBV15 and J is TRBJ1-6, with 10 bases aligning to TRBD1. The germline CDR1 and CDR2 sequences are LNHNV and YYDKDF (reference sequence). The CDR3 is 15 amino acids. V shed 2 bases, J shed 7 bases, and the junction held 2 bases outside the gene matches. The CDR3: CATSRRTGGNSPLHF. DNA of the CDR3: TGTGCCACCAGCAGACGGACAGGGGGAAATTCACCCCTCCACTTT.

The chain couples TRBV2 to TRBJ1-5; a possible D gene is TRBD1 (6 bases). Germline-derived CDR1 and CDR2 are SNHLY and FYNNEI. This CDR3 spans 14 amino acids. V lost 6 bases, J lost 2 bases, and 11 bases lay in between. The CDR3 DNA reads TGTGCCAGCAGCCTGGGACACCGCAATCAGCCCCAGCATTTT. It encodes CASSLGHRNQPQHF.

This sequence joins TRBV28 and TRBJ1-2, with TRBD1 matching over 7 bases. This CDR3 spans 14 amino acids. V was clipped by 6 bases and J by 5 bases; unmatched bases: 9. From germline, CDR1 is MDHEN and CDR2 SYDVKM. CDR3 sequence: CASREGTAPYGYTF. The CDR3, as DNA: TGTGCCAGCAGAGAGGGGACAGCCCCTTATGGCTACACCTTC.

This chain joins TRBV9 and TRBJ2-7; 12 bases are a match to TRBD1. Germline trimming cut 4 bases from V and 3 bases from J; bases unmatched to any gene: 5. From germline, CDR1 is SGDLS and CDR2 YYNGEE. This CDR3 is built from 15 residues. The chain's CDR3 is CASSFGTGGYYEQYF. The DNA of the CDR3 is TGTGCCAGCAGCTTCGGGACAGGGGGCTACTACGAGCAGTACTTC.

The rearrangement links TRBV19 to TRBJ2-5; D might be TRBD2 (5 bases). CDR1 is LNHDA, CDR2 SQIVND, per germline (reference sequence). CDR3 size: 12 residues. With 4 bases removed from V and 2 bases from J, the gap between germline ends came to 5 bases. CDR3 bases: TGTGCCAGTAGTAGAGGGCAAGAGACCCAGTACTTC. The encoded protein is CASSRGQETQYF.

The V gene is TRBV28, the J gene TRBJ1-1; D may be TRBD1 (5 bases). This CDR3 has 14 amino acids. CDR1 and CDR2 (germline): MDHEN, SYDVKM. V was trimmed by 7 bases and J by 5 bases, leaving 17 bases between them. This CDR3 reads CASKGGLTGTEAFF. Written as DNA, the CDR3 is TGTGCCAGCAAGGGAGGCTTAACAGGAACTGAAGCTTTCTTT.

There are a few counts of this clone. V usage is TRBV14 and J usage is TRBJ1-5; 9 nucleotides match TRBD1. This CDR3 region has 19 residues. Germline values: CDR1 SGHDN, CDR2 FVKESK. V shed 1 base and J 3 bases; nucleotides not matched to a gene: 13. The CDR3 protein is CASSQADRGRTENNQPQHF. CDR3 DNA: TGTGCCAGCAGCCAAGCGGACAGGGGTCGTACCGAGAACAATCAGCCCCAGCATTTT.

The V and J genes are TRBV7-2 and TRBJ2-2; no firm D call. The V and J ends lost 7 bases and 5 bases respectively, with 20 bases between them. CDR1 and CDR2 (germline): SGHTA, FQGNSA. This CDR3 has 16 amino acids. CDR3 residues: CASNNMTTRRTGELFF. In DNA, the CDR3 is TGTGCCAGCAACAATATGACAACCCGACGGACCGGGGAGCTGTTTTTT.

This chain uses TRBV27 with TRBJ1-2; the match to TRBD1 covers 11 bases. CDR3 length: 14 residues. The V and J ends lost 5 bases and 7 bases, in that order; junction bases with no gene match: 6. Germline CDR1 reads MNHEY; CDR2 reads SMNVEV (reference sequence). CDR3 nucleotides: TGTGCCAGCAGTCCCGGACAGGGGGCGCTTGGCTACACCTTC. Protein sequence: CASSPGQGALGYTF.

This clone was found a few times. V gene TRBV5-1 combines with J gene TRBJ1-2; no definite D call. V was trimmed by 1 base and J by 6 bases, leaving 13 bases between them. There are 14 residues in the CDR3. Per germline, CDR1 SGHRS and CDR2 YFSETQ. In DNA, the CDR3 is TGCGCCAGCAGCTTGAGGGCGGGTATGGATGGCTACACCTTC. Protein product: CASSLRAGMDGYTF.

The chain is built from TRBV27 and TRBJ1-3; a weak D match, TRBD1 (5 bases). This CDR3 spans 17 amino acids. CDR1 is MNHEY, CDR2 SMNVEV, per germline (reference sequence). V was clipped by 6 bases and J by 0 bases, with 18 bases between them. This CDR3 is CASSQNSQGYSGNTIYF. Here the CDR3 DNA reads TGTGCCAGCAGCCAAAATTCCCAGGGATACTCTGGAAACACCATATATTTT.

Only one count was recorded for this clone. V is TRBV4-1 and J is TRBJ2-7; the D is unclear. Germline V gene lookup returns CDR1 MGHRA and CDR2 YSYEKL. The CDR3 length is 13 residues. V lost 2 bases and J 4 bases, leaving 9 bases between the germline ends. CDR3 amino acids: CASSQPPSYEQYF. The CDR3 coding sequence is TGCGCCAGCAGCCAACCTCCCTCTTACGAGCAGTACTTC.

The chain has TRBV12-3 or TRBV12-4 and TRBJ2-3; 10 bases match TRBD1. The CDR3 spans 13 residues. The V gene end was trimmed by 3 bases and the J gene end by 11 bases; junction bases not matched to a gene: 5. The CDR3 region is CASSFLGQGEQYF. In DNA, the CDR3 is TGTGCCAGCAGTTTTTTAGGACAGGGGGAGCAGTATTTT.

The chain combines TRBV7-7 with TRBJ1-1, with 9 bases that match TRBD1. Germline V gene data show CDR1 as SSHAT and CDR2 as FNYEAQ (reference sequence). V lost 5 bases and J lost 6; bases outside the gene matches: 4. The CDR3 sequence is 13 residues long. Here the CDR3 DNA reads TGTGCCAGCAGCCGGGACAGGGAGGCTGAAGCTTTCTTT. Amino acids: CASSRDREAEAFF. The full variable domain, in which reference TRBV7-7 and TRBJ1-1 provide the parts outside the CDR3, is GAGVSQSPRYKVTKRGQDVTLRCDPISSHATLYWYQQALGQGPEFLTYFNYEAQPDKSGLPSDRFSAERPEGSISTLTIQRTEQRDSAMYRCASSRDREAEAFFGQGTRLTVV.

The V gene is TRBV7-9, the J gene TRBJ1-5; tentative D call: TRBD1 (5 bases). Deletions cut 1 base from V and 4 bases from J, with 11 bases between. CDR3 length equals 15 residues. CDR1 and CDR2 (germline): SEHNR, FQNEAQ (reference sequence). In nucleotides, the CDR3 is TGTGCCAGCAGCTTAGGGGAGGGACGGAATCAGCCCCAGCATTTT. It codes for CASSLGEGRNQPQHF.

This rearrangement joins TRBV10-3 to TRBJ1-4, with 9 bases that match TRBD1. Germline V gene data show CDR1 as ENHRY and CDR2 as SYGVKD. V gave up 3 bases and J gave up 5 bases; unmatched junction bases: 7. The CDR3 extends over 16 amino acids. CDR3 sequence reads: CAISESMGTGNEKLFF. CDR3 nucleotide sequence: TGTGCCATCAGTGAATCAATGGGGACAGGGAATGAAAAACTGTTTTTT.

This chain joins TRBV5-5 and TRBJ1-5; D is ambiguous. Germline values: CDR1 SGHKS, CDR2 YYEKEE (reference sequence). The CDR3 runs 15 residues. Trimming took 7 bases from V and 0 from J, leaving 14 bases between them. In DNA, the CDR3 is TGTGCCAGCGTGCAGGCACCTTATAGCAATCAGCCCCAGCATTTT. Protein product: CASVQAPYSNQPQHF.

V gene TRBV6-2 or TRBV6-3 combines with J gene TRBJ2-5; weak D call: TRBD1 (5 bases). From germline, CDR1 is MNHEY and CDR2 SVGEGT. The CDR3 loop spans 13 amino acids. V was cut by 5 bases and J by 5 bases, with 12 bases left in between. CDR3 region: CASSRDRRETQYF. As DNA, the CDR3 is TGTGCCAGCAGTCGAGACAGAAGGGAGACCCAGTACTTC.

The chain links TRBV15 to TRBJ2-7, with 7 bases identical to TRBD2. Germline values: CDR1 LNHNV, CDR2 YYDKDF (reference sequence). The V and J ends lost 0 bases and 2 bases, in that order; junction bases with no gene match: 4. CDR3 length: 15 residues. As DNA, the CDR3 is TGTGCCACCAGCAGAGATCGGGGGGTCGCCTACGAGCAGTACTTC. Its protein product is CATSRDRGVAYEQYF.

The chain is built from TRBV6-5 and TRBJ1-4, with 8 bases lining up with TRBD1. Germline V gene data show CDR1 as MNHEY and CDR2 as SVGAGI. V trimming: 10 bases; J trimming: 7 bases; junction bases outside the gene matches: 8. The CDR3 runs 13 residues. CDR3 bases: TGTGCCACCGGACAGGGTCGTGGTGAAAAACTGTTTTTT. It is translated as CATGQGRGEKLFF.

The chain is built from TRBV12-3 or TRBV12-4 and TRBJ2-7, with D maybe TRBD2 (5 bases). The CDR3 spans 12 residues. V lost 6 bases to trimming and J lost 6 bases, with 12 bases between them. Here the CDR3 DNA reads TGTGCCAGCAGCGACGACGGGGTCGAGCAGTACTTC. As protein: CASSDDGVEQYF.

The chain has TRBV15 and TRBJ1-4, with 10 bases fitting TRBD1. CDR1 LNHNV and CDR2 YYDKDF come from the germline V gene (reference sequence). The CDR3 spans 17 residues. V was clipped by 0 bases and J by 8 bases; unmatched bases: 9. The CDR3 loop is CATSRDLSTGGGEKLFF. The DNA for the CDR3 is TGTGCCACCAGCAGAGATCTTTCGACAGGGGGCGGGGAAAAACTGTTTTTT.

The J gene is TRBJ1-5, the V gene TRBV10-1, with D possibly TRBD1 on 6 matching bases. Germline V gives CDR1 WNHNN, CDR2 SYGVQD (reference sequence). The CDR3 loop spans 15 amino acids. V shed 4 bases and J shed 0 bases, with 10 bases lying between them. The CDR3 DNA reads as TGCGCCAGCAGTGGGACAGCCTCTAGCAATCAGCCCCAGCATTTT. This encodes CASSGTASSNQPQHF.

J is TRBJ1-5 and V is TRBV30; D may be TRBD1 (5 bases). The CDR3 contains 12 residues. Between the trimmed V and J ends, which lost 5 bases and 3 bases, there was a span of 8 bases. Germline assignment: CDR1 GTSNPN and CDR2 SVGIG (reference sequence). The CDR3 sequence is CAWGATNQPQHF. The CDR3 DNA sequence: TGTGCCTGGGGGGCCACCAATCAGCCCCAGCATTTT. Using reference TRBV30 and TRBJ1-5 for the parts outside the CDR3, the full variable domain is SQTIHQWPATLVQPVGSPLSLECTVEGTSNPNLYWYRQAAGRGLQLLFYSVGIGQISSEVPQNLSASRPQDRQFILSSKKLLLSDSGFYLCAWGATNQPQHFGDGTRLSIL.

DNA of the CDR3: TGTGCCAGCATCCACCGGGACAGGAACACTGAAGCTTTCTTT. The encoded protein is CASIHRDRNTEAFF. V is TRBV6-5 and J is TRBJ1-1; TRBD1 aligns across 7 bases. The CDR3 is 14 residues long. CDR1 and CDR2 (germline): MNHEY, SVGAGI. After removal of 7 bases from V and 1 base from J, the junction contained 6 bases not matched to a gene.